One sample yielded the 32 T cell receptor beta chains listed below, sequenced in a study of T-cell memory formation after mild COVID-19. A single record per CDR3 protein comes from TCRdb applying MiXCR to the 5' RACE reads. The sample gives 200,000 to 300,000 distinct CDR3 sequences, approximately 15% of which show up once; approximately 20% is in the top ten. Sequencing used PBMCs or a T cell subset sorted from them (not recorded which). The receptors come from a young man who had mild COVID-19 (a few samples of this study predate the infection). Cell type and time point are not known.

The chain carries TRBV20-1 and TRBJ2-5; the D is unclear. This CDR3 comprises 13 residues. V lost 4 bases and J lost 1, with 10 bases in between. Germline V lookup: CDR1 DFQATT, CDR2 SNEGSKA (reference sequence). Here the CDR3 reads CSAIRDPQETQYF. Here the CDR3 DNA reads TGCAGTGCTATTCGTGATCCCCAAGAGACCCAGTACTTC.

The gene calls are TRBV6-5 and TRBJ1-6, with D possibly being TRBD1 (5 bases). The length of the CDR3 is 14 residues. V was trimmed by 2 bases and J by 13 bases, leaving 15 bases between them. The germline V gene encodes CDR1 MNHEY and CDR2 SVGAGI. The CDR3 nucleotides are TGTGCCAGCAGTTACATGGTCCAGGGAGATCCCCTCCACTTT. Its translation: CASSYMVQGDPLHF.

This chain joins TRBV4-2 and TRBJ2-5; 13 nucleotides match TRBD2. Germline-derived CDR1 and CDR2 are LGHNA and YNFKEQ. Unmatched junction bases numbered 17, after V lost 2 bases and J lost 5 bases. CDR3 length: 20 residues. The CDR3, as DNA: TGTGCCAGCAGCCAATCCCTTCCGGGACTAGCGGGGACCAGGGGGGAGACCCAGTACTTC. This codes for CASSQSLPGLAGTRGETQYF.

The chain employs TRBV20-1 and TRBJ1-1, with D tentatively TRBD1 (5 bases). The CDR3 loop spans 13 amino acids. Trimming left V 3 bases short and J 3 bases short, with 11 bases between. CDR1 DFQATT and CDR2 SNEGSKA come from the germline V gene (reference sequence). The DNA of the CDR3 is TGCAGTGCTAGGAAGGGGTGGGACACTGAAGCTTTCTTT. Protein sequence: CSARKGWDTEAFF.

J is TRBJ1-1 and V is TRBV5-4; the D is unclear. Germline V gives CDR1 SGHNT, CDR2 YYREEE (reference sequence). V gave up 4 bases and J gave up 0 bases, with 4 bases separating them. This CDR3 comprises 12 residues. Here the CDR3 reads CASSAMNTEAFF. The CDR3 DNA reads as TGTGCCAGCAGCGCCATGAACACTGAAGCTTTCTTT.

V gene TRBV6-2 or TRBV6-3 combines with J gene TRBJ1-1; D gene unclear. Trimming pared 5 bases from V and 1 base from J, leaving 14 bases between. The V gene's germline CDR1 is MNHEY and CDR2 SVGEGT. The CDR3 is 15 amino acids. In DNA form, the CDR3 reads TGTGCCAGCAGTGGAGTCCTGGGGTCGAACACTGAAGCTTTCTTT. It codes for CASSGVLGSNTEAFF.

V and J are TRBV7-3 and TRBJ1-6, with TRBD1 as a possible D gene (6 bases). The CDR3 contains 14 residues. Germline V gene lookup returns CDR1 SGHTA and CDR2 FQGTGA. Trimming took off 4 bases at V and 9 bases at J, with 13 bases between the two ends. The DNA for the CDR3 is TGTGCCAGCAGCTCTGGGGGCCCGGCTTCACCCCTCCACTTT. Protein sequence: CASSSGGPASPLHF.

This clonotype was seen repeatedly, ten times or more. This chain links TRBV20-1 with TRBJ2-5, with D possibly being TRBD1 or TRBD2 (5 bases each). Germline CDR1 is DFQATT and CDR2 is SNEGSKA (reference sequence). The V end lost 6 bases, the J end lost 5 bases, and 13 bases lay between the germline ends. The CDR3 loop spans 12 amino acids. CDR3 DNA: TGCAGTGCCCAGAGGGACCGCGAGACCCAGTACTTC. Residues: CSAQRDRETQYF.

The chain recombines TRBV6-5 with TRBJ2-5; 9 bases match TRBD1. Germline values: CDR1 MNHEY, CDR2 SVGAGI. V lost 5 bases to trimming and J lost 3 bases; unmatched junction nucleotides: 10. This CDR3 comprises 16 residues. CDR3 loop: CASSQTGTGPKETQYF. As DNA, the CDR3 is TGTGCCAGCAGTCAGACCGGGACAGGGCCGAAAGAGACCCAGTACTTC.

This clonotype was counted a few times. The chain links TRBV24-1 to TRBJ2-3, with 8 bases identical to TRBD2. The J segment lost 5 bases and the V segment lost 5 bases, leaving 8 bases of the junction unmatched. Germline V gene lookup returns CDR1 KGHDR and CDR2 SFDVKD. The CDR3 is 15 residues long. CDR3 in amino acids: CATSGGAGDGDTQYF. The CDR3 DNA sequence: TGTGCCACCAGTGGGGGAGCGGGGGACGGAGATACGCAGTATTTT.

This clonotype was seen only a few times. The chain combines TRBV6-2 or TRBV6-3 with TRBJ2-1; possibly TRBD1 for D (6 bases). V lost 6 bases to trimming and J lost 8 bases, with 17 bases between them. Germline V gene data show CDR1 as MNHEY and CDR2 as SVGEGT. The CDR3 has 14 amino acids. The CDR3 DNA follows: TGTGCCAGCAGACAGGGCCATAAGATCGATGAGCAGTTCTTC. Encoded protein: CASRQGHKIDEQFF.

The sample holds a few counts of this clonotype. The CDR3 is CASSFASGGDFNEQFF. The CDR3 nucleotides are TGTGCCAGCAGTTTTGCTAGCGGGGGGGACTTCAATGAGCAGTTCTTC. V is TRBV12-3 or TRBV12-4 and J is TRBJ2-1; TRBD2 matches 12 bases. With 3 bases clipped from V and 6 bases from J, the junction kept 6 bases outside the gene matches. There are 16 residues in the CDR3.

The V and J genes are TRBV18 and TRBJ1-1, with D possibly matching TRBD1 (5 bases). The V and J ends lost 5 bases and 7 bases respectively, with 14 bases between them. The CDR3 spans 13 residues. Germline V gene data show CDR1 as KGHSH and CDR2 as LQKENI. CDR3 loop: CASSSTGAYEAFF. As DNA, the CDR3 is TGTGCCAGCTCATCTACAGGAGCTTATGAAGCTTTCTTT.

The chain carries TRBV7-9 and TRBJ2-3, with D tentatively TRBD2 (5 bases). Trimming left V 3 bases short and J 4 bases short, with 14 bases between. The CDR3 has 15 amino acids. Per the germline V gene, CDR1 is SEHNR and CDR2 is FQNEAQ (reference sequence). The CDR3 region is CASSFFRTSADTQYF. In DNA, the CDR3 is TGTGCCAGCAGCTTCTTCCGGACTTCTGCAGATACGCAGTATTTT.

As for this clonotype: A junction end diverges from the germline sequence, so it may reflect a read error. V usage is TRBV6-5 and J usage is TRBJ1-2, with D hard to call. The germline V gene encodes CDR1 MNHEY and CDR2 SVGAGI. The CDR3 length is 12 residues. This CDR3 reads CASGDGVRVSAF. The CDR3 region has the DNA TGTGCCAGCGGCGACGGGGTCCGTGTTTCCGCCTTC.

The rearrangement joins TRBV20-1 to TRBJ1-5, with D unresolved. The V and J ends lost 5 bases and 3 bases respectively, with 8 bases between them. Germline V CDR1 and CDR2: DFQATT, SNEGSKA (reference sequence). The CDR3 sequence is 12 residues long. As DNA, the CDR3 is TGCAGTGCTCCCGTCCCCAATCAGCCCCAGCATTTT. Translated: CSAPVPNQPQHF.

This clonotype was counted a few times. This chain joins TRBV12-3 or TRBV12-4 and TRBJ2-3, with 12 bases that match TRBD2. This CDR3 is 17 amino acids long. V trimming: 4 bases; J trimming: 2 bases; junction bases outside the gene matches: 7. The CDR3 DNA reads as TGTGCCAGCAGTTCCAGACTAGCGGGGGCCTCCACAGATACGCAGTATTTT. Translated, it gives CASSSRLAGASTDTQYF.

The CDR3 region is CASSLRDRGLSPLHF. CDR3 coding DNA: TGTGCCAGCAGCCTCCGGGACAGGGGGCTTTCACCCCTCCACTTT. J is TRBJ1-6 and V is TRBV7-3; 12 bases are shared with TRBD1. Germline lookup yields CDR1 SGHTA and CDR2 FQGTGA. The V segment lost 5 bases and the J segment 9 bases; nucleotides outside the gene matches: 5. The length of the CDR3 is 15 residues.

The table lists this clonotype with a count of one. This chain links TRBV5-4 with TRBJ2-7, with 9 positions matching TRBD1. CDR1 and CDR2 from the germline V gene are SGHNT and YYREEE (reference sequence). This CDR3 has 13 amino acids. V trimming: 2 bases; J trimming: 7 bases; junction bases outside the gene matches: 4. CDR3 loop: CASSLGTGREQYF. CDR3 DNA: TGTGCCAGCAGCTTAGGGACAGGGCGGGAGCAGTACTTC.

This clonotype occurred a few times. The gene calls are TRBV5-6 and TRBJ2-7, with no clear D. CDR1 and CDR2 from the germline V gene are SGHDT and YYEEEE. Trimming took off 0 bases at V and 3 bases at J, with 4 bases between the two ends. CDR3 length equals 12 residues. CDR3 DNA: TGTGCCAGCAGCTTGGCCAACTACGAGCAGTACGTC. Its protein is CASSLANYEQYV.

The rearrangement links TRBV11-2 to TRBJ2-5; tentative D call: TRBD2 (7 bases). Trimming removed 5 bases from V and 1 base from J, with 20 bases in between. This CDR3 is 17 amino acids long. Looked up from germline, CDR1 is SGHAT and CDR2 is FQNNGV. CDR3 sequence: CASSPTRGRGTQETQYF. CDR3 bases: TGTGCCAGCAGCCCGACTCGGGGGCGGGGGACCCAAGAGACCCAGTACTTC. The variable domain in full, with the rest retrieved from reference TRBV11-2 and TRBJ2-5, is EAGVAQSPRYKIIEKRQSVAFWCNPISGHATLYWYQQILGQGPKLLIQFQNNGVVDDSQLPKDRFSAERLKGVDSTLKIQPAKLEDSAVYLCASSPTRGRGTQETQYFGPGTRLLVL.

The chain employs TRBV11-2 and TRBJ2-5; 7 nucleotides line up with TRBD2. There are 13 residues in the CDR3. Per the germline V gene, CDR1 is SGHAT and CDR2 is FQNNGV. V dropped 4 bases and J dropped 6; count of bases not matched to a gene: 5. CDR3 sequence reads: CASSWRLAKTQYF. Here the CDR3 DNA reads TGTGCCAGCAGCTGGAGACTAGCAAAGACCCAGTACTTC.

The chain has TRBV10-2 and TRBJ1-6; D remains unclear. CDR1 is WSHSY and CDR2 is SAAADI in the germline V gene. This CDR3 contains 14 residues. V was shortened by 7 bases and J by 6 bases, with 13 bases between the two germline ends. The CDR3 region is CASIEGGGNSPLHF. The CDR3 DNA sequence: TGCGCCAGCATAGAGGGAGGCGGTAATTCACCCCTCCACTTT.

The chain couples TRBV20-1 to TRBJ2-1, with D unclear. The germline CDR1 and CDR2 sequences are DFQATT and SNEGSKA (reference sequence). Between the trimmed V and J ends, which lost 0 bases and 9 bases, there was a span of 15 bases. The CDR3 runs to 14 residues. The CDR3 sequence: CSARETRQPSEQFF. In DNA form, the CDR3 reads TGCAGTGCTAGAGAAACAAGGCAGCCAAGTGAGCAGTTCTTC.

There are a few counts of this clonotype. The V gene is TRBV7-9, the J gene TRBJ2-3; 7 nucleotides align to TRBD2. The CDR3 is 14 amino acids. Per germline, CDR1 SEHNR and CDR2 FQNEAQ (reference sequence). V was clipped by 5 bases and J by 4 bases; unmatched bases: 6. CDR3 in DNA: TGTGCCAGCAGCGCGAGCGGGGCCTCAGATACGCAGTATTTT. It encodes CASSASGASDTQYF.

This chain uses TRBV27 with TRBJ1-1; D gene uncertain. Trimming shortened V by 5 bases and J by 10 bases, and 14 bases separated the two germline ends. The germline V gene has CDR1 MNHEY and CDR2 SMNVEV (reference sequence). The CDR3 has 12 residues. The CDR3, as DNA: TGTGCCAGCAGTCCGCATCCGTATAGAGCTTTCTTT. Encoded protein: CASSPHPYRAFF.

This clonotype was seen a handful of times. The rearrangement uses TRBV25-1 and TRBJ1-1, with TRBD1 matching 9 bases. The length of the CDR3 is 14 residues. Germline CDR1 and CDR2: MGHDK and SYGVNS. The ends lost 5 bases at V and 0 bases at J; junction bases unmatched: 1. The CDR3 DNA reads TGTGCCAGCAGTAGACAGGGGGTGAACACTGAAGCTTTCTTT. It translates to CASSRQGVNTEAFF.

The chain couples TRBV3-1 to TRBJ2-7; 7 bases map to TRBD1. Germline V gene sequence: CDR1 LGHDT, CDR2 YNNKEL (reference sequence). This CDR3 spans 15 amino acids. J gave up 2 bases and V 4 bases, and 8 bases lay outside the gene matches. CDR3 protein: CASSRGTVDPYEQYF. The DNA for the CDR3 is TGTGCCAGCAGCCGAGGGACAGTCGATCCCTACGAGCAGTACTTC.

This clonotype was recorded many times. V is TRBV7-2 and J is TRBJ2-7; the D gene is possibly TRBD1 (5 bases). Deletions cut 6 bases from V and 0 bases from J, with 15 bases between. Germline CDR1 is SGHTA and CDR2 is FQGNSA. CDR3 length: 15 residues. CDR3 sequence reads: CASSEFPGYSYEQYF. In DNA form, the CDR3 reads TGTGCCAGCAGTGAGTTCCCAGGGTACTCCTACGAGCAGTACTTC.

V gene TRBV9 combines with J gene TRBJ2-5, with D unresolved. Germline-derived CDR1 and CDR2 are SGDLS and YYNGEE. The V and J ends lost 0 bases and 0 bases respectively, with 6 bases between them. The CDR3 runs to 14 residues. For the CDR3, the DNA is TGTGCCAGCAGCGTAGCGGAATACCAAGAGACCCAGTACTTC. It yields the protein CASSVAEYQETQYF.

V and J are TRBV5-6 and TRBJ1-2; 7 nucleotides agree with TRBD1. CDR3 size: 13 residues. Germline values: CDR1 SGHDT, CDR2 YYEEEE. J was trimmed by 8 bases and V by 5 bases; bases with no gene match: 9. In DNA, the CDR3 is TGTGCCAGCAGTTTCGACAGGGATGACGGCTACACCTTC. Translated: CASSFDRDDGYTF.

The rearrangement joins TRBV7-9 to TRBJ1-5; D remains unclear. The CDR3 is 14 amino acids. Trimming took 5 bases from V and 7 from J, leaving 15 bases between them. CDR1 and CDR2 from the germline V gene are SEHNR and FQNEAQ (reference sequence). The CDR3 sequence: CASSLSAGEQPQHF. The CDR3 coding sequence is TGTGCCAGCAGCCTAAGCGCCGGAGAGCAGCCCCAGCATTTT.